This record concerns one T cell receptor (beta chain) sequence. Its matching antigen is unknown. A CD45RA-negative memory subset and a CD45RA+ naive subset were separated from the CD4+ cells. These data are taken from a study of shared clonotypes between healthy human individuals. Across the whole study: Donor composition was a couple of women and a few men, aged 18 to 49.

Produced via immunoSEQ multiplex PCR; TCRdb's table is partial and in-frame only. The table records about 2.3 million clones, approximately 95% of them present only once. Study results and limitations: Naive subsets, compared against memory subsets, generally had larger estimated richness values. In contrast to clonotypes shared by all four donors, non-shared clonotypes had lower generation probabilities.

The CDR3 length is 16 residues. V shed 4 bases and J 7 bases; nucleotides not matched to a gene: 6. Germline V gives CDR1 SGHVS, CDR2 FQNEAQ. The sample comprised naive CD4+ T cells from PBMCs. As for subset: CD45RA+ positively selected. The origin of this receptor is a man between 18 and 35 years old in good health. Some clones in this sample may be carry-over from other donors' samples. The chain recombines TRBV7-8 with TRBJ2-1; TRBD2 matches 14 bases. The DNA for the CDR3 is TGTGCCAGCAGCTCCCCGGGACTAGCGGGAGTTAATGAGCAGTTCTTC. It translates to CASSSPGLAGVNEQFF.